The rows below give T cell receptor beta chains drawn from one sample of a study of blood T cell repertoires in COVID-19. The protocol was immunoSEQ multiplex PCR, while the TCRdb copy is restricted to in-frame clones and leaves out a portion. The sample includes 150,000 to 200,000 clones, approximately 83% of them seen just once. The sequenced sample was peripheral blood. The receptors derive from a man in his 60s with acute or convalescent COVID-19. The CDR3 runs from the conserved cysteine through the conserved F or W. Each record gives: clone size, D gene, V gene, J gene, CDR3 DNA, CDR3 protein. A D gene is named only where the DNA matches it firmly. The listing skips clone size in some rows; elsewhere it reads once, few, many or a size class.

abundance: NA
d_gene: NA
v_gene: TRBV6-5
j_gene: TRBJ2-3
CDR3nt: TGTGCCAGCAGCCAACTTGGGGGGGATACGCAGTATTTT
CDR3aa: CASSQLGGDTQYF

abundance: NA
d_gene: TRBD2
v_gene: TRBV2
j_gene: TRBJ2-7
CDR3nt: TGTGCCAGCAGTGGTAGGACTAGCCCCCCCTACGAGCAGTACTTC
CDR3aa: CASSGRTSPPYEQYF

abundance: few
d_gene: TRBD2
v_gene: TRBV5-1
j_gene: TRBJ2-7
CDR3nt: TGCGCCAGCAGCCAGAAGGGACTAGCGGGAGGCGAGCAGTACTTC
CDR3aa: CASSQKGLAGGEQYF

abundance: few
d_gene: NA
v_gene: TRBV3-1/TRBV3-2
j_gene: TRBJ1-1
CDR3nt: TGTGCCAGCAGCCAAGAAGGGTGGGGGGACACTGAAGCTTTCTTT
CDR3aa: CASSQEGWGDTEAFF

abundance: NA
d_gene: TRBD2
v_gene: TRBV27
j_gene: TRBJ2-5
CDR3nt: TGTGCCAGCAGTTCGGGGACTAGCGGGAGGGCCGGCGAGACCCAGTACTTC
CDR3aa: CASSSGTSGRAGETQYF

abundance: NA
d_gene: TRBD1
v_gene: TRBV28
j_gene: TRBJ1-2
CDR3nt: TGTGCCAGCACCCTGACAGGGCCCTATGGCTACACCTTC
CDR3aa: CASTLTGPYGYTF

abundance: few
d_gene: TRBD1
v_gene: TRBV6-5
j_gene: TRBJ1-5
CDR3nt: TGTGCCAGCAGTCCTACAGGGGGCAATCAGCCCCAGCATTTT
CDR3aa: CASSPTGGNQPQHF

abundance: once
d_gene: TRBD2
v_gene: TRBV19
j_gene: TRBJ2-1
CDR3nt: TGTGCCAGTAGCACTAGCGGGATGGTATGGTTCTTC
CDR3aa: CASSTSGMVWFF

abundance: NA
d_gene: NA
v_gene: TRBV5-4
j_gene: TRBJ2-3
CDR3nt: TGTGCCAGCAGAGGGGGGGCTGGGACTAGCACAGATACGCAGTATTTT
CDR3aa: CASRGGAGTSTDTQYF

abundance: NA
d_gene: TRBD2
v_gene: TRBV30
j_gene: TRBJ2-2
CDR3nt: TGTGCCTGGAGAACTAGCGGGAACACCGGGGAGCTGTTTTTT
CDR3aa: CAWRTSGNTGELFF

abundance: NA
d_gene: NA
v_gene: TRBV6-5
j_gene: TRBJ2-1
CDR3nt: TGTGCCAGCAGCCCAGACTCCTACAATGAGCAGTTCTTC
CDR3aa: CASSPDSYNEQFF

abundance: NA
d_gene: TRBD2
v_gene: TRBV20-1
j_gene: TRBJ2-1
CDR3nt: TGCAGTGCTAGTTACCCTAGCGGGCCACACAATGAGCAGTTCTTC
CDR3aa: CSASYPSGPHNEQFF

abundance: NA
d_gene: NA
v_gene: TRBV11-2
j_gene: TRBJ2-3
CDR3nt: TGTGCCAGCAGCTTCCCTGAGACAGGCCCTATTAGCACAGATACGCAGTATTTT
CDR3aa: CASSFPETGPISTDTQYF

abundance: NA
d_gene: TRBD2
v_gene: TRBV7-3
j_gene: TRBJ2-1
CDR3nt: TGTGCCAGCAGCTTAGTGCTGGCGGCTAGCGGGAGGGGCAATGAGCAGTTCTTC
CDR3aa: CASSLVLAASGRGNEQFF

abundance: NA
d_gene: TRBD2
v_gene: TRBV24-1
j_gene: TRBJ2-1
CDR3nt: TGTGCCACCAGTGAGCCCACAGGGACTAGCGGAACCTACAATGAGCAGTTCTTC
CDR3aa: CATSEPTGTSGTYNEQFF

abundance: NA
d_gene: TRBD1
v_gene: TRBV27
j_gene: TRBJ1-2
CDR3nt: TGTGCCAGCAGTTCTAACAGGGGAGGACTCTATGGCTACACCTTC
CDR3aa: CASSSNRGGLYGYTF

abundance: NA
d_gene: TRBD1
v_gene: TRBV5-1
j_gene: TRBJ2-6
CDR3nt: TGCGCCAGCAGCTATGGAACAGGGGGCGCGGCTGGGGCCAACGTCCTGACTTTC
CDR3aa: CASSYGTGGAAGANVLTF

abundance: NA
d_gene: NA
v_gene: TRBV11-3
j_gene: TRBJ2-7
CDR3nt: TGTGCCAGCAGCTTCCTGTGCGGACGGGGTGAGCAGTACTTC
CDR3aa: CASSFLCGRGEQYF

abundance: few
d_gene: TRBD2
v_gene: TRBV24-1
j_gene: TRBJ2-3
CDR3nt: TGTGCCACCAGTGATTTTTGGGGGACTAGCGGGACCGATACGCAGTATTTT
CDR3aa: CATSDFWGTSGTDTQYF

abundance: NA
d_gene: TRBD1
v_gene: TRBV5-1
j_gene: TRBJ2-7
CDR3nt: TGCGCCAGCAGCTTGGCGCCGACAGGGGGTTATTACGAGCAGTACTTC
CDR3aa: CASSLAPTGGYYEQYF

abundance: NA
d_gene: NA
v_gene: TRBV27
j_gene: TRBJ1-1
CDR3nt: TGTGCCAGCAGTCTTTCAGGGTTATATACTGAAGCTTTCTTT
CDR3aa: CASSLSGLYTEAFF

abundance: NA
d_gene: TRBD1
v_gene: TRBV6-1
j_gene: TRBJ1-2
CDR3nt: TGTGCCAGCAGTGAAGATCCGGGACAGGGGGCGTTGGGGTATGGCTACACCTTC
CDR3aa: CASSEDPGQGALGYGYTF

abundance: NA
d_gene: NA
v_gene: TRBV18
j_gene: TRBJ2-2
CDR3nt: TGTGCCAGCTCACCAAGTCAGGGGACCGGGGAGCTGTTTTTT
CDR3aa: CASSPSQGTGELFF

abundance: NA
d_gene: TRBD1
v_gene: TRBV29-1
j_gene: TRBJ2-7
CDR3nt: TGCAGCTTTCCAGTCCCGGGACAGGGGCACTACGAGCAGTACTTC
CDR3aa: CSFPVPGQGHYEQYF

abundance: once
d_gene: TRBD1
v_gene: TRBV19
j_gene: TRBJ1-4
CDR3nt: TGTGCCAGTAGACGACAGGGGGCAGGTGAAAAACTGTTTTTT
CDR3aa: CASRRQGAGEKLFF

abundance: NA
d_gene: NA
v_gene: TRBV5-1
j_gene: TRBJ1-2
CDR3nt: TGCGCCAGCAGCCCGACGGAGAACTATGGCTACACCTTC
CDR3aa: CASSPTENYGYTF

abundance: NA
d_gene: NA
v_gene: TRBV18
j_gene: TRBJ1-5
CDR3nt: TGTGCCAGCTCAGGACAGCCAGGTCAGCCCCAGCATTTT
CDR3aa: CASSGQPGQPQHF

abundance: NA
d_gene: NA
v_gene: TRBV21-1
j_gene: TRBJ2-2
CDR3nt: TGTGCCAGCAGCAAAGTTTCGATTCGCAGGAGGTTGGACACCGGGGAGCTGTTTTTT
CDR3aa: CASSKVSIRRRLDTGELFF

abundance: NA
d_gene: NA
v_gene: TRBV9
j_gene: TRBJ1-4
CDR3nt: TGTGCCAGCAGCAGGAGACAGTCAACTAATGAAAAACTGTTTTTT
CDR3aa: CASSRRQSTNEKLFF

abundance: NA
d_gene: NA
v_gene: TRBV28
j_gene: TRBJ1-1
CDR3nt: TGTGCCAGCAGTTCATACGGTGGGGGAGGGGTAAGGAACACTGAAGCTTTCTTT
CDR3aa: CASSSYGGGGVRNTEAFF

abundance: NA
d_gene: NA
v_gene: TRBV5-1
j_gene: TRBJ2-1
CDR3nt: TGCGCCAGCACCTTGTGGGGCGATTCCTACAATGAGCAGTTCTTC
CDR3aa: CASTLWGDSYNEQFF

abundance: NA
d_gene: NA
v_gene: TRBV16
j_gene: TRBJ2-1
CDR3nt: TGTGCCAGCAGCCAATCAATAGGACAGCAGACACTTTACAATGAGCAGTTCTTC
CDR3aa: CASSQSIGQQTLYNEQFF

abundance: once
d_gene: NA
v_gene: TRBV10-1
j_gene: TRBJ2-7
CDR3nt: TGCGCCAGCAGTGAGTACGGTAGATTCTACGAGCAGTACTTC
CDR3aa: CASSEYGRFYEQYF

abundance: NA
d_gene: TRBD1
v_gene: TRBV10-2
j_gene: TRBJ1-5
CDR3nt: TGCGCCAGCAGTGAGTGGGGGCAGGGGGATCAGCCCCAGCATTTT
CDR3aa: CASSEWGQGDQPQHF

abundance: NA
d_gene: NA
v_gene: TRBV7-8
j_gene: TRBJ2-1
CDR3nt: TGTGCCAGCAGCTTAGAATACGGGTGGAGCGCGAGAGGGTCCTACAATGAGCAGTTCTTC
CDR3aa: CASSLEYGWSARGSYNEQFF

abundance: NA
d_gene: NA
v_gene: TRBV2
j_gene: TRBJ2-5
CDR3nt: TGTGCCAGCAGTGAAGGGGCCTGGCAAGAGACCCAGTACTTC
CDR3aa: CASSEGAWQETQYF

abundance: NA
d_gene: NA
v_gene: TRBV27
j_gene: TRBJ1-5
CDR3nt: TGTGCCAGCAGACCCATCGGGGATAGCAATCAGCCCCAGCATTTT
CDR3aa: CASRPIGDSNQPQHF

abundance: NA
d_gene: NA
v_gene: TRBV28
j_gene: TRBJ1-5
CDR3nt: TGTGCCAGCAGTTCGGAGGGGCCCCAGCATTTT
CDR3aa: CASSSEGPQHF

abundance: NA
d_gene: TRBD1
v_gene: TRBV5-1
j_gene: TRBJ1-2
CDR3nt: TGCGCCAGCAGATCCGGGACAGGATCTAACTATGGCTACACCTTC
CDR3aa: CASRSGTGSNYGYTF

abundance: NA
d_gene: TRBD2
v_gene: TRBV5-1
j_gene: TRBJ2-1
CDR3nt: TGCGCCAGCAGCTGGCTAGGTGCTAGCGGGGTGGATGAGCAGTTCTTC
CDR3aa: CASSWLGASGVDEQFF

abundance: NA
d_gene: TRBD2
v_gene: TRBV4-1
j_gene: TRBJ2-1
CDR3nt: TGCGCCAGCAGCCAAGATTTGTGGGGGGAGGGGTACAATGAGCAGTTCTTC
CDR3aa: CASSQDLWGEGYNEQFF

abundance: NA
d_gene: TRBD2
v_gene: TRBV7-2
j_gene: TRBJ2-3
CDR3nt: TGTGCCAGCAGCTTAGCGATAGCGGGAGGTGCGGATACGCAGTATTTT
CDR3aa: CASSLAIAGGADTQYF

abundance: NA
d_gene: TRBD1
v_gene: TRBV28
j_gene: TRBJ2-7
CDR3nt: TGTGCCAGCCCTATCGTAACGATGACAGGGGGCCAGAACGAGCAGTACTTC
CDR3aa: CASPIVTMTGGQNEQYF